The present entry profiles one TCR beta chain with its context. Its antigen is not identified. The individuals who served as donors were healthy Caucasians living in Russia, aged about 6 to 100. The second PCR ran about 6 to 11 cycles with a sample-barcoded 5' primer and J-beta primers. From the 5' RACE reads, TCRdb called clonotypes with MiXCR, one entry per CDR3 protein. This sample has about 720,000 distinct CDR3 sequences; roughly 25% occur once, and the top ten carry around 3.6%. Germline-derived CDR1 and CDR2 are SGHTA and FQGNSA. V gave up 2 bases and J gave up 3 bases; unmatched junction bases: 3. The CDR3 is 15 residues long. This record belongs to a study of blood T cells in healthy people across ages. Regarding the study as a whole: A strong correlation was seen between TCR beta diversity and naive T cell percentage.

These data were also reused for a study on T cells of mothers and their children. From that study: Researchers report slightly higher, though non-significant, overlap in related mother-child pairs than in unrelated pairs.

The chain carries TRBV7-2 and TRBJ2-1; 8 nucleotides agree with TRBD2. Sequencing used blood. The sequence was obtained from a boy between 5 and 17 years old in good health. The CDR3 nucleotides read TGTGCCAGCAGCTTAAGCGGGAGTATCTACAATGAGCAGTTCTTC. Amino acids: CASSLSGSIYNEQFF.